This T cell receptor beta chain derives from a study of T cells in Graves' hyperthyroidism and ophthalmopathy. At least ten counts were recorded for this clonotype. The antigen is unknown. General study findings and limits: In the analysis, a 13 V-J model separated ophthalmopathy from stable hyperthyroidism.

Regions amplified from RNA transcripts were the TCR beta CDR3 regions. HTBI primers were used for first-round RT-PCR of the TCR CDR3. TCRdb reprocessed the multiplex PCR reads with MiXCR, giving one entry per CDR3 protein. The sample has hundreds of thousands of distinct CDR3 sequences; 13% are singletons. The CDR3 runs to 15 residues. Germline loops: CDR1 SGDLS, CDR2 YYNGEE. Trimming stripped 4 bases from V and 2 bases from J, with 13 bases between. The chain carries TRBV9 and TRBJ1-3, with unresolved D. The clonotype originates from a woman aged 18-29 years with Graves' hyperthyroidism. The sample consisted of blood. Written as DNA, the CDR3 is TGTGCCAGCAGCCCACGGACCCACCCTGGAAACACCATATATTTT. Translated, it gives CASSPRTHPGNTIYF.